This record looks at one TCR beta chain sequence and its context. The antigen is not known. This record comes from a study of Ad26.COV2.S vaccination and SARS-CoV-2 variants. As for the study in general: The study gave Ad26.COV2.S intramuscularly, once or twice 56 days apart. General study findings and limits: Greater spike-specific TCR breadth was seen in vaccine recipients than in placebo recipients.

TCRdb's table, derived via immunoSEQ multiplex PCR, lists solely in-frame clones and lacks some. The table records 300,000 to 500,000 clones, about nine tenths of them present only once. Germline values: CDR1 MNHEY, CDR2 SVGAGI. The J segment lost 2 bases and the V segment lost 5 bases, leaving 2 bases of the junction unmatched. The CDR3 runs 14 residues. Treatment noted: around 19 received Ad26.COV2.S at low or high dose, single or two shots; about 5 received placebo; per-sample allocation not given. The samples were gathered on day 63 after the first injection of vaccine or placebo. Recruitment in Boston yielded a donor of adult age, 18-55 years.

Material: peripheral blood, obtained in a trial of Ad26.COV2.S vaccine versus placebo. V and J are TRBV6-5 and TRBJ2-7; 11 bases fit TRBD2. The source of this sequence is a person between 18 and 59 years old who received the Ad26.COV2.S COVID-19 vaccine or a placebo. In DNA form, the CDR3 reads TGTGCCAGCAGTACTAGCGGGGGCCCCTACGAGCAGTACTTC. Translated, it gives CASSTSGGPYEQYF.